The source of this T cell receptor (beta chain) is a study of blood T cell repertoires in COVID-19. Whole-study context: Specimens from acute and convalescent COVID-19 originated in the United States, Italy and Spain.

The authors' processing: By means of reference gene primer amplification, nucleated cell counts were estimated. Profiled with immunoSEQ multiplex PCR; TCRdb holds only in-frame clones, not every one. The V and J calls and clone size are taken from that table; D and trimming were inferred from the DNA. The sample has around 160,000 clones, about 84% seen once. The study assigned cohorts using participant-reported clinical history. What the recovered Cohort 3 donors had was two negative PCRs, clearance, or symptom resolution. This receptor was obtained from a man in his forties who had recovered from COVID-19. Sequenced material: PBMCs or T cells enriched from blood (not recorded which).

CDR3 DNA sequence: TGCGCCAGCAGCCCAAGTCCCGGGACAAGGTCTGGGGCCAACGTCCTGACTTTC. This gives the protein CASSPSPGTRSGANVLTF. The chain uses TRBV4-1 and TRBJ2-6; a possible D gene is TRBD1 (6 bases). Germline V lookup: CDR1 MGHRA, CDR2 YSYEKL. The CDR3 contains 18 residues. V lost 4 bases to trimming and J lost 1 base, with 17 bases between them.